One sample yielded the 14 T cell receptor beta chains listed below, sequenced in a study of shared clonotypes between healthy human individuals. Assay used: immunoSEQ multiplex PCR; TCRdb lists only in-frame clones, some missing. The data hold nearly 1,000,000 clones, with over 60% observed a single time. The sample consisted of memory CD4+ T cells sorted from blood. Subset: CD45RA-negative fraction. The source is a man aged 18-30 years in good health.

V gene TRBV6-5 combines with J gene TRBJ2-7; no clear D gene. The length of the CDR3 is 11 residues. Trimming removed 8 bases at V and 1 base at J, with 6 bases between. Germline CDR1 is MNHEY and CDR2 is SVGAGI. The CDR3 region has the DNA TGTGCCAGCGGCCAATCCTACGAGCAGTACTTC. Protein product: CASGQSYEQYF.

The chain is built from TRBV6-1 and TRBJ1-2; D is possibly TRBD1 (6 bases). Germline loops: CDR1 MNHNS, CDR2 SASEGT. The V end was cut by 1 base, the J end by 5 bases, with 14 bases between. This CDR3 spans 15 amino acids. The chain's CDR3 is CASSEVPGARYGYTF. CDR3 DNA sequence: TGTGCCAGCAGTGAAGTACCAGGGGCCAGGTATGGCTACACCTTC.

This chain links TRBV4-1 with TRBJ1-1; a weak D match, TRBD1 (6 bases). Trimming left V 6 bases short and J 0 bases short, with 11 bases between. The germline gives CDR1 MGHRA, CDR2 YSYEKL. The CDR3 covers 14 residues. CDR3 sequence: CASRRTGLNTEAFF. CDR3 coding DNA: TGCGCCAGCAGGAGAACAGGGCTGAACACTGAAGCTTTCTTT.

The chain joins TRBV28 to TRBJ2-5, with TRBD1 matching over 9 bases. Looked up from germline, CDR1 is MDHEN and CDR2 is SYDVKM. This CDR3 is 14 amino acids long. After removal of 5 bases from V and 5 bases from J, the junction contained 6 bases not matched to a gene. The CDR3 is CASSETGGSETQYF. CDR3 in DNA: TGTGCCAGCAGTGAGACAGGGGGTAGTGAGACCCAGTACTTC. Based on the CDR3 plus reference TRBV28 and TRBJ2-5, the full variable domain is DVKVTQSSRYLVKRTGEKVFLECVQDMDHENMFWYRQDPGLGLRLIYFSYDVKMKEKGDIPEGYSVSREKKERFSLILESASTNQTSMYLCASSETGGSETQYFGPGTRLLVL.

With regard to this clone: This may arise from a read error, as a much more abundant clone is one base away. V and J are TRBV6-4 and TRBJ2-3, with D possibly being TRBD1 (6 bases). CDR3 size: 14 residues. CDR1 is MRHNA, CDR2 SNTAGT, per germline. The V and J ends lost 5 bases and 0 bases respectively, with 9 bases between them. Here the CDR3 reads CASSTDSSTDTQYF. CDR3 coding DNA: TGTGCCAGCAGTACGGACAGTAGCACAGATACGCAGTATTTT.

The rearrangement uses TRBV10-3 and TRBJ1-6; D is uncertain. Trimming pared 6 bases from V and 7 bases from J, leaving 10 bases between. The CDR3 runs to 13 residues. Germline CDR1 is ENHRY and CDR2 is SYGVKD. The CDR3 is CAIRPDQNSPLHF. CDR3 sequence (DNA): TGTGCCATCAGGCCCGATCAGAATTCACCCCTCCACTTT.

This clone has just a few counts. The V and J genes are TRBV12-5 and TRBJ1-1; D is undetermined. With 0 bases removed from V and 3 bases from J, the gap between germline ends came to 5 bases. This CDR3 region has 13 residues. Germline-derived CDR1 and CDR2 are LGHNT and FRNRAP. This CDR3 reads CASGLVDYTEAFF. The CDR3 coding sequence is TGTGCTAGTGGTTTGGTTGACTACACTGAAGCTTTCTTT.

This clone was detected only once. The chain recombines TRBV28 with TRBJ1-4; 8 nucleotides agree with TRBD1. Germline assignment: CDR1 MDHEN and CDR2 SYDVKM. The CDR3 has 15 residues. V shed 5 bases, J shed 1 base, and the junction held 3 bases outside the gene matches. CDR3 DNA sequence: TGTGCCAGCAGTCGCGACAGGGGAACTAATGAAAAACTGTTTTTT. This translates into CASSRDRGTNEKLFF.

This clone was counted at least ten times. The chain is built from TRBV28 and TRBJ1-5; D is unresolved. Germline V gene lookup returns CDR1 MDHEN and CDR2 SYDVKM. The germline V and J ends were trimmed by 8 bases and 1 base, with 9 bases remaining between them. CDR3 length: 13 residues. The CDR3 nucleotides read TGTGCCAGCGGTACTCGCAGCAATCAGCCCCAGCATTTT. Translated: CASGTRSNQPQHF.

This clone was recorded many times. The chain is built from TRBV7-2 and TRBJ2-7, with a tentative D call TRBD2 (5 bases). V was cut by 1 base and J by 7 bases, with 11 bases left in between. CDR3 length equals 13 residues. CDR1 and CDR2 (germline): SGHTA, FQGNSA. The CDR3 reads CASSLEASREQYF. CDR3 DNA: TGTGCCAGCAGCTTAGAGGCTAGCAGAGAGCAGTACTTC.

V gene TRBV5-1 combines with J gene TRBJ2-1; 10 nucleotides match TRBD2. The CDR3 consists of 15 residues. With V trimmed by 0 bases and J by 9 bases, 6 bases remained unmatched. Germline V gene data show CDR1 as SGHRS and CDR2 as YFSETQ. In DNA form, the CDR3 reads TGCGCCAGCAGCTTGGTTCTAGCGGGAGAGGGTGAGCAGTTCTTC. Amino acid sequence: CASSLVLAGEGEQFF.

The V gene is TRBV5-4, the J gene TRBJ2-2; 7 bases match TRBD1. Trimming cost V 3 bases and J 7 bases; bases outside gene matches: 9. The CDR3 is made up of 15 amino acids. Germline-derived CDR1 and CDR2 are SGHNT and YYREEE (reference sequence). CDR3 in amino acids: CASSWRQGMNGELFF. In DNA form, the CDR3 reads TGTGCCAGCAGCTGGCGACAGGGCATGAACGGGGAGCTGTTTTTT. The complete variable domain, with remaining parts taken from reference TRBV5-4 and TRBJ2-2, reads ETGVTQSPTHLIKTRGQQVTLRCSSQSGHNTVSWYQQALGQGPQFIFQYYREEENGRGNFPPRFSGLQFPNYSSELNVNALELDDSALYLCASSWRQGMNGELFFGEGSRLTVL.

This clone was observed at least ten times. The chain links TRBV19 to TRBJ1-1, with TRBD1 as a possible D gene (5 bases). The CDR3 loop spans 14 amino acids. V lost 6 bases to trimming and J lost 4 bases, with 15 bases between them. The V gene's germline CDR1 is LNHDA and CDR2 SQIVND (reference sequence). CDR3: CASRGPGGSTEAFF. The CDR3 region has the DNA TGTGCCAGTAGGGGCCCGGGGGGGAGCACTGAAGCTTTCTTT.

This chain joins TRBV30 and TRBJ1-4; TRBD1 is a possible D gene (5 bases). V gave up 0 bases and J gave up 5 bases, with 13 bases separating them. This CDR3 has 15 residues. Looked up from germline, CDR1 is GTSNPN and CDR2 is SVGIG (reference sequence). The CDR3 reads CAWSVYGGINEKLFF. As DNA, the CDR3 is TGTGCCTGGAGTGTATATGGGGGGATAAATGAAAAACTGTTTTTT. Variable domain in full (rest from reference TRBV30 and TRBJ1-4): SQTIHQWPATLVQPVGSPLSLECTVEGTSNPNLYWYRQAAGRGLQLLFYSVGIGQISSEVPQNLSASRPQDRQFILSSKKLLLSDSGFYLCAWSVYGGINEKLFFGSGTQLSVL.